This TCR beta chain is from a study of T cells expressing NK-cell markers. Study-level background: Each TCR beta repertoire originated in sorted T cells that were CD3+CD56+NKG2C+, CD3+CD56+NKG2C- or CD3+CD56-NKG2C+.

Germline loops: CDR1 DFQATT, CDR2 SNEGSKA (reference sequence). The CDR3 length is 13 residues. Following a re-call of the 5' RACE reads, TCRdb has one entry per CDR3 protein and lacks DNA. The sample holds roughly 180,000 distinct CDR3 sequences. In regard to this clonotype: Its antigen is undetermined.

Findings and caveats of the study: In over 5 donors, dominant CD3+CD56+NKG2C+ clonotypes ranked among the top 10 CD8+ clonotypes.

The V gene is TRBV20-1, the J gene TRBJ2-4; no DNA is available, so the TRBD1 call from TCRdb remains unchecked. Material for sequencing was blood T cells: a sorted CD56 or NKG2C T cell subset, CD4+ or CD8+ T cells, or bulk PBMC T cells (not recorded which). This receptor was identified in a woman aged 18 to 75 in good health. CDR3 loop: CSASERGRDIQYF.